This is a list of T cell receptor beta chains from one sample in a study of response to subunit inactivated influenza vaccine. TCRdb re-called the RT-PCR reads with MiXCR, one entry per CDR3 protein. The profile shows 180,000 or so distinct CDR3 sequences, over 9.5% of them singletons. The data also belong to a second study, concerning T cells expressing NK-cell markers.

Here the sequenced sample was CD8+ T cells sorted from PBMCs, taken 12 days after vaccination. The origin of the receptors is a man aged 50-60 years who received an inactivated influenza vaccine. Each CDR3 is given without its conserved first and last residue. The order of the fields is J gene, V gene, CDR3 length, CDR3 protein.

J: TRBJ2-1; V: TRBV5-1; length: 14; CDR3: ASSLGLAGYYNEQF
J: TRBJ2-5; V: TRBV6-2/TRBV6-3; length: 11; CDR3: ASNQAEQETQY
J: TRBJ2-5; V: TRBV12-3/TRBV12-4; length: 14; CDR3: ASSFASGNIGETQY
J: TRBJ2-3; V: TRBV9; length: 13; CDR3: ASSPRDRRTDTQY
J: TRBJ1-5; V: TRBV27; length: 15; CDR3: ASSPKAGGSGNQPQH
J: TRBJ2-1; V: TRBV14; length: 13; CDR3: ASSQGSGDYNEQF
J: TRBJ2-7; V: TRBV6-2/TRBV6-3; length: 13; CDR3: ASSYGRGSNYEQY
J: TRBJ1-2; V: TRBV28; length: 15; CDR3: ASSSVVRKGPVYGYT
J: TRBJ1-1; V: TRBV29-1; length: 11; CDR3: SAITTGATEAF
J: TRBJ2-2; V: TRBV24-1; length: 14; CDR3: ATSDSEGANTGELF
J: TRBJ2-4; V: TRBV6-2/TRBV6-3; length: 16; CDR3: ASSYSALAVLDKNIQY
J: TRBJ1-5; V: TRBV2; length: 12; CDR3: ASTRTGNNQPQH
J: TRBJ2-1; V: TRBV7-9; length: 13; CDR3: ASSPPGLGVNEQF
J: TRBJ2-3; V: TRBV7-2; length: 15; CDR3: ASSFLLAVPSTDTQY
J: TRBJ1-3; V: TRBV20-1; length: 13; CDR3: SASTRVSSGNTIY
J: TRBJ1-1; V: TRBV6-5; length: 12; CDR3: ASSYQPGTSEAF
J: TRBJ1-6; V: TRBV20-1; length: 15; CDR3: SARDTGGTPSRAPLH
J: TRBJ2-1; V: TRBV5-1; length: 13; CDR3: ASRLTSGGAPEQF
J: TRBJ2-1; V: TRBV4-3; length: 16; CDR3: ASSQDSASGEVTGEQF
J: TRBJ2-1; V: TRBV30; length: 13; CDR3: AWIYGTGGYNEQF
J: TRBJ1-1; V: TRBV27; length: 12; CDR3: ASSLWGTETEAF
J: TRBJ2-7; V: TRBV29-1; length: 9; CDR3: SVGAGYEQY
J: TRBJ2-1; V: TRBV3-1; length: 15; CDR3: ASSQDYGRTSFNEQF
J: TRBJ1-1; V: TRBV28; length: 12; CDR3: ASSSGPWSTEAF
J: TRBJ2-3; V: TRBV6-2/TRBV6-3; length: 17; CDR3: ATLILLLAGVKSTDTQY
J: TRBJ2-3; V: TRBV4-1; length: 13; CDR3: ASSQDREVPDTQY
J: TRBJ1-4; V: TRBV4-1; length: 14; CDR3: ASSQVGYGSSEKLF
J: TRBJ2-3; V: TRBV20-1; length: 15; CDR3: SAGAPLAGGPTDTQY
J: TRBJ2-7; V: TRBV4-1; length: 12; CDR3: ASSQADGAYEQY
J: TRBJ2-7; V: TRBV29-1; length: 9; CDR3: SVVVTYEQY
J: TRBJ1-4; V: TRBV15; length: 14; CDR3: ATSREGGRNNEKLF
J: TRBJ2-1; V: TRBV7-6; length: 12; CDR3: ASSHWTSVDEQF
J: TRBJ2-5; V: TRBV28; length: 14; CDR3: ASSPPGPRLEETQY
J: TRBJ2-7; V: TRBV5-6; length: 11; CDR3: ASSFPPTGEQY
J: TRBJ2-7; V: TRBV15; length: 14; CDR3: ATSTGGGRGPYEQY
J: TRBJ2-1; V: TRBV7-9; length: 10; CDR3: ASSSRVNEQF
J: TRBJ2-7; V: TRBV7-9; length: 10; CDR3: ASSLSHTEQY
J: TRBJ2-5; V: TRBV24-1; length: 15; CDR3: ATSDLYSGPEGETQY
J: TRBJ2-5; V: TRBV6-2/TRBV6-3; length: 13; CDR3: ASSLASDPLWTQY
J: TRBJ2-2; V: TRBV7-2; length: 13; CDR3: ASSSPQGGTGELF
J: TRBJ1-2; V: TRBV6-5; length: 15; CDR3: ASSYSLSGGANYGYT
J: TRBJ2-1; V: TRBV19; length: 13; CDR3: ASSIFGTNYNEQF
J: TRBJ1-1; V: TRBV3-1; length: 13; CDR3: ASSQERQMNTEAF
J: TRBJ1-2; V: TRBV20-1; length: 13; CDR3: SARDLAEQNYGYT
J: TRBJ2-3; V: TRBV27; length: 14; CDR3: ASSHRGARGTDTQY
J: TRBJ1-1; V: TRBV29-1; length: 10; CDR3: SAAPGSTEAF
J: TRBJ2-5; V: TRBV7-2; length: 13; CDR3: ASSLGHRRQETQY
J: TRBJ2-5; V: TRBV5-1; length: 12; CDR3: ASSLVHNLETQY
J: TRBJ1-2; V: TRBV5-1; length: 10; CDR3: ASSVTGRGYT
J: TRBJ2-7; V: TRBV7-8; length: 13; CDR3: ASSGRTETGYEQY
J: TRBJ1-6; V: TRBV29-1; length: 11; CDR3: SVMAGYNSPLH
J: TRBJ2-7; V: TRBV7-9; length: 13; CDR3: ASSIHTGQSYEQY
J: TRBJ2-7; V: TRBV12-3/TRBV12-4; length: 9; CDR3: ASRGVGEQY
J: TRBJ2-1; V: TRBV13; length: 12; CDR3: ASSSRNSYNEQF
J: TRBJ2-1; V: TRBV27; length: 14; CDR3: ASSPFTSGSFYEQF
J: TRBJ2-1; V: TRBV4-2; length: 18; CDR3: ASSQDSTSVKISSYNEQF
J: TRBJ1-2; V: TRBV2; length: 12; CDR3: ASPTPVGDYGYT
J: TRBJ2-1; V: TRBV27; length: 17; CDR3: ASSLFRLAGASSYNEQF
J: TRBJ2-1; V: TRBV14; length: 9; CDR3: ASSPGPEQF